This T cell receptor beta chain stems from a study of T-cell reconstitution after alpha-beta-depleted transplantation in children. It was with unique molecular identifiers that the TCRbeta library was prepared. TCRdb independently ran MiXCR on the PCR reads; one entry per CDR3 protein. This sample has hundreds of thousands of distinct CDR3 sequences, with around 17% found just once. Germline values: CDR1 DFQATT, CDR2 SNEGSKA (reference sequence). Trimming cost V 6 bases and J 0 bases; bases outside gene matches: 11. The CDR3 covers 17 residues. This clonotype was observed many times. The starting material was PBMCs from the stem cell graft donor, obtained from the stem cell graft. The TCR was taken from a human donor who donated a stem cell graft to a child with acute myeloid leukemia. V and J are TRBV20-1 and TRBJ2-6, with 7 bases matching TRBD2. The CDR3 region is CSAQAGLRNSGANVLTF. Written as DNA, the CDR3 is TGCAGTGCCCAAGCGGGGTTGCGCAACTCTGGGGCCAACGTCCTGACTTTC.